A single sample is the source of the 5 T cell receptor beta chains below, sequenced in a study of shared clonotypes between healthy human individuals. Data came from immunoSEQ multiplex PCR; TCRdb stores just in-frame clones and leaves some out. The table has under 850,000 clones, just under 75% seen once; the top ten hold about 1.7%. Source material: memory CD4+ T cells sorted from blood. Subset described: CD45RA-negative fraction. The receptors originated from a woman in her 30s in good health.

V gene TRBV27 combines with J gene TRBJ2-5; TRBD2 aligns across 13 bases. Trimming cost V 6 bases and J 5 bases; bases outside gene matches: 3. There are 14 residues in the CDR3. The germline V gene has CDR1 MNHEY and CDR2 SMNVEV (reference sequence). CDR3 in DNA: TGTGCCAGCAGACAACTAGCGGGAGGGGAGACCCAGTACTTC. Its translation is CASRQLAGGETQYF.

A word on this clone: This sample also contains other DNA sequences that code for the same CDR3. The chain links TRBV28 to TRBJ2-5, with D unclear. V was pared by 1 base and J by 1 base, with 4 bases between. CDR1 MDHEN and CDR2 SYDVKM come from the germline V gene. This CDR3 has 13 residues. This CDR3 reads CASSLSLQETQYF. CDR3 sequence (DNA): TGTGCCAGCAGTTTATCACTCCAAGAGACCCAGTACTTC.

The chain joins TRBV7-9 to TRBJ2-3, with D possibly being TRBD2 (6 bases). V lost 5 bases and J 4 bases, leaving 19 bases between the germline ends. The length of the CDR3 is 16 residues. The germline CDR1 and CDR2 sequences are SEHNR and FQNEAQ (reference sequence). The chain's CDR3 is CASSQGLPREPDTQYF. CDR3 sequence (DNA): TGTGCCAGCAGCCAGGGACTCCCCCGTGAGCCAGATACGCAGTATTTT.

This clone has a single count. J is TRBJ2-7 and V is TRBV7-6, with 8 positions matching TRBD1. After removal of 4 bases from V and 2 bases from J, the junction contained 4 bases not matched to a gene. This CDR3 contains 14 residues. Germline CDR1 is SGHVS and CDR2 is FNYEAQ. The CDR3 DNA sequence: TGTGCCAGCAGCTCTCGGACAGGGACCTACGAGCAGTACTTC. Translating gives CASSSRTGTYEQYF.

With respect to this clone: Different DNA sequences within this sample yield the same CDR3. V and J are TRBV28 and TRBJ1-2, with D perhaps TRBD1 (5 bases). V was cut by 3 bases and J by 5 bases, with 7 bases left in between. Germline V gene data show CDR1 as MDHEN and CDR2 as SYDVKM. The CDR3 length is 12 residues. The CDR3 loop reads CASSLQGYGYTF. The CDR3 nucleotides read TGTGCCAGCAGTTTGCAGGGTTATGGCTACACCTTC.